The 24 T cell receptor beta chains below all came from one sample that was sequenced in a study of blood T cell repertoires in COVID-19. Method: immunoSEQ multiplex PCR; TCRdb's copy keeps in-frame clones and lacks some. The repertoire consists of roughly 100,000 clones, with about 89% occurring once and the leading ten covering about 20%. Sequenced material: peripheral blood. The receptors originated from a human donor in a cohort sampled during active COVID-19.

The genes are TRBV7-2 and TRBJ1-6; a weak D match, TRBD1 (6 bases). CDR3 length: 15 amino acids. CDR1 is SGHTA, CDR2 FQGNSA, per germline. The V end lost 3 bases, the J end lost 6 bases, and 12 bases lay between the germline ends. Written as DNA, the CDR3 is TGTGCCAGCAGCTTGGGGGCTTCGGGTAATTCACCCCTCCACTTT. Encoded protein: CASSLGASGNSPLHF.

V usage is TRBV28 and J usage is TRBJ1-1; the D gene is possibly TRBD1 (6 bases). The CDR3 covers 15 residues. CDR1 MDHEN and CDR2 SYDVKM come from the germline V gene. Trimming cost V 6 bases and J 4 bases, with 18 bases left between them. DNA of the CDR3: TGTGCCAGCAGCGATATTCCACAGGGTAGCACTGAAGCTTTCTTT. This translates into CASSDIPQGSTEAFF.

This chain uses TRBV9 with TRBJ1-4; 7 bases agree with TRBD1. This CDR3 contains 16 residues. V lost 4 bases, J lost 4 bases, and 10 bases stayed unmatched. Looked up from germline, CDR1 is SGDLS and CDR2 is YYNGEE. In DNA, the CDR3 is TGTGCCAGCAGCCTTTCAAGCCGGGACAGTAATGAAAAACTGTTTTTT. Residues: CASSLSSRDSNEKLFF.

In the case of this clone: The junction does not match germline at one end; this may be a read error. The rearrangement joins TRBV7-9 to TRBJ2-7; D unclear. CDR3 length: 13 residues. The germline gives CDR1 SEHNR, CDR2 FQNEAQ (reference sequence). The CDR3 nucleotides read TGTGCCAGCACCTTAGACCCTTGGCACGAGCAGTACTTC. Its protein product is CASTLDPWHEQYF.

This clone appeared a single time. V and J are TRBV19 and TRBJ2-5; the D gene is possibly TRBD2 (5 bases). Germline lookup yields CDR1 LNHDA and CDR2 SQIVND (reference sequence). The CDR3 length is 14 residues. Trimming pared 7 bases from V and 4 bases from J, leaving 16 bases between. CDR3 DNA sequence: TGTGCCAGTAAGCGAAAAGACCGGGGAGAGACCCAGTACTTC. Residues: CASKRKDRGETQYF.

The chain's CDR3 is CSVRSRSDTEAFF. CDR3 coding DNA: TGCAGCGTTCGTAGCCGTTCGGACACTGAAGCTTTCTTT. The V gene is TRBV29-1, the J gene TRBJ1-1; D remains unclear. The germline V and J ends were trimmed by 5 bases and 3 bases, with 13 bases remaining between them. Germline V gene data show CDR1 as SQVTM and CDR2 as ANQGSEA. CDR3 length: 13 amino acids.

The V and J genes are TRBV11-3 and TRBJ2-2; TRBD1 is a possible D gene (6 bases). The ends were cut back, 5 bases at V and 7 bases at J, with 17 bases in the middle. Germline values: CDR1 SGHNT, CDR2 YENEEA. The CDR3 runs 15 residues. DNA of the CDR3: TGTGCCAGCAGCCCTAACAGACAGGTGGTCGGGGAGCTGTTTTTT. Protein product: CASSPNRQVVGELFF.

CDR3 in amino acids: CASSVTGTGRTTGELFF. As DNA, the CDR3 is TGTGCCAGCAGCGTGACCGGGACAGGGCGAACGACCGGGGAGCTGTTTTTT. The chain couples TRBV5-5 to TRBJ2-2; 9 bases are shared with TRBD1. In germline, CDR1 is SGHKS, CDR2 YYEKEE (reference sequence). The CDR3 totals 17 residues. V lost 4 bases, J lost 5 bases, and 12 bases stayed unmatched. Supplemented by reference TRBV5-5 and TRBJ2-2, the full variable domain reads DAGVTQSPTHLIKTRGQQVTLRCSPISGHKSVSWYQQVLGQGPQFIFQYYEKEERGRGNFPDRFSARQFPNYSSELNVNALLLGDSALYLCASSVTGTGRTTGELFFGEGSRLTVL.

CDR3 amino acids: CASSLKTGANQPQHF. Written as DNA, the CDR3 is TGTGCCAGCAGCTTAAAGACAGGGGCCAATCAGCCCCAGCATTTT. The V call is TRBV6-5, the J call TRBJ1-5, with TRBD1 identical over 8 bases. The CDR3 contains 15 residues. V dropped 6 bases and J dropped 3; count of bases not matched to a gene: 7. CDR1 and CDR2 from the germline V gene are MNHEY and SVGAGI.

This rearrangement joins TRBV7-8 to TRBJ1-3; 11 nucleotides align to TRBD1. This CDR3 is 16 amino acids long. Germline V lookup: CDR1 SGHVS, CDR2 FQNEAQ. Trimming removed 5 bases from V and 3 bases from J; junction bases left unmatched: 6. The CDR3 reads CASSVGTGGLGNTIYF. The CDR3 bases are TGTGCCAGCAGCGTAGGGACAGGGGGTCTTGGAAACACCATATATTTT.

The chain combines TRBV6-5 with TRBJ1-5; no clear D. CDR3 length: 13 amino acids. Between the trimmed V and J ends, which lost 8 bases and 7 bases, there was a span of 15 bases. Looked up from germline, CDR1 is MNHEY and CDR2 is SVGAGI. CDR3: CASSSGSDQPQHF. CDR3 nucleotides: TGTGCCAGCTCATCCGGTAGCGACCAGCCCCAGCATTTT.

CDR3 in DNA: TGTGCCAGTAGCCCCCGAGGATCCGGCAGCAATCAGCCCCAGCATTTT. This sequence encodes CASSPRGSGSNQPQHF. The chain employs TRBV19 and TRBJ1-5, with D unresolved. The length of the CDR3 is 16 residues. CDR1 LNHDA and CDR2 SQIVND come from the germline V gene (reference sequence). Trimming left V 6 bases short and J 1 base short, with 16 bases between.

This clone was counted only a few times. The genes are TRBV10-3 and TRBJ2-1; 8 bases match TRBD2. V lost 0 bases to trimming and J lost 8 bases; unmatched junction nucleotides: 15. Germline V gene sequence: CDR1 ENHRY, CDR2 SYGVKD. CDR3 size: 18 residues. Here the CDR3 DNA reads TGTGCCATCAGTGAGTCGATAATCGGGAGGGCCTTGGTTTATGAGCAGTTCTTC. Protein: CAISESIIGRALVYEQFF.

The chain combines TRBV6-6 with TRBJ2-1, with D possibly being TRBD2 (6 bases). Per the germline V gene, CDR1 is MNHNY and CDR2 is SVGAGI (reference sequence). The CDR3 totals 14 residues. V was pared by 6 bases and J by 5 bases, with 14 bases between. The CDR3 DNA reads as TGTGCCAGCAGCTCCAGACTAGGAGACAATGAGCAGTTCTTC. Amino acid sequence: CASSSRLGDNEQFF.

The chain employs TRBV6-5 and TRBJ2-3; tentatively, D is TRBD1 (9 bases). The CDR3 spans 15 residues. Germline loops: CDR1 MNHEY, CDR2 SVGAGI. V lost 8 bases and J 3 bases, leaving 18 bases between the germline ends. The CDR3 region has the DNA TGTGCCAGCGCCACTAGCGGACAGGGGACAGATACGCAGTATTTT. This gives the protein CASATSGQGTDTQYF.

The sample holds a few counts of this clone. The chain uses TRBV4-1 and TRBJ1-1; a weak D match, TRBD1 (6 bases). Trimming removed 2 bases from V and 1 base from J, with 14 bases in between. This CDR3 region has 16 residues. Germline assignment: CDR1 MGHRA and CDR2 YSYEKL. CDR3 bases: TGCGCCAGCAGCCAACGAATCCGGGACAAGAACACTGAAGCTTTCTTT. Translated: CASSQRIRDKNTEAFF.

This sequence joins TRBV28 and TRBJ2-5; TRBD1 agrees at 9 bases. The CDR3 has 14 amino acids. Trimming took 3 bases from V and 5 from J; bases not matched to a gene: 4. CDR1 MDHEN and CDR2 SYDVKM come from the germline V gene. Here the CDR3 reads CASSFGDRVETQYF. Written as DNA, the CDR3 is TGTGCCAGCAGTTTTGGGGACAGGGTCGAGACCCAGTACTTC.

This clone occurred a few times. The chain's CDR3 is CNVAPSYEQYF. The DNA of the CDR3 is TGCAATGTAGCCCCCTCCTACGAGCAGTACTTC. This sequence joins TRBV20-1 and TRBJ2-7; the D is unclear. Germline CDR1 reads DFQATT; CDR2 reads SNEGSKA (reference sequence). This CDR3 has 11 residues.

The genes are TRBV5-4 and TRBJ2-2; weak D call: TRBD1 (6 bases). From germline, CDR1 is SGHNT and CDR2 YYREEE (reference sequence). Trimming cost V 0 bases and J 3 bases, with 9 bases left between them. The CDR3 covers 15 residues. CDR3 sequence reads: CASSLANRDTGELFF. In nucleotides, the CDR3 is TGTGCCAGCAGCTTGGCTAACAGGGACACCGGGGAGCTGTTTTTT.

The chain couples TRBV19 to TRBJ2-1; 9 bases fit TRBD2. V shed 8 bases and J 7 bases; nucleotides not matched to a gene: 9. CDR1 and CDR2 from the germline V gene are LNHDA and SQIVND (reference sequence). The CDR3 extends over 14 amino acids. DNA of the CDR3: TGTGCCAGTGCCGCTAGCGGGGAAGTAAATGAGCAGTTCTTC. Its protein is CASAASGEVNEQFF. The full variable domain, in which reference TRBV19 and TRBJ2-1 provide the parts outside the CDR3, is DGGITQSPKYLFRKEGQNVTLSCEQNLNHDAMYWYRQDPGQGLRLIYYSQIVNDFQKGDIAEGYSVSREKKESFPLTVTSAQKNPTAFYLCASAASGEVNEQFFGPGTRLTVL.

This clone showed up just once. The gene calls are TRBV19 and TRBJ2-6; no clear D gene. CDR3 size: 15 residues. Trimming shortened V by 5 bases and J by 0 bases, and 8 bases separated the two germline ends. In germline, CDR1 is LNHDA, CDR2 SQIVND (reference sequence). CDR3 sequence (DNA): TGTGCCAGTAGTGGCCCACACTCTGGGGCCAACGTCCTGACTTTC. The encoded protein is CASSGPHSGANVLTF.

The chain combines TRBV6-2 or TRBV6-3 with TRBJ2-3; D is uncertain. V was cut by 3 bases and J by 6 bases, with 10 bases left in between. Per the germline V gene, CDR1 is MNHEY and CDR2 is SVGEGT. The CDR3 has 13 residues. The CDR3 here is CASSYFRMDTQYF. The CDR3 DNA is TGTGCCAGCAGTTATTTCAGGATGGATACGCAGTATTTT.

The rearrangement links TRBV29-1 to TRBJ2-1, with D possibly TRBD2 on 5 matching bases. Trimming shortened V by 4 bases and J by 8 bases, and 12 bases separated the two germline ends. This CDR3 contains 12 residues. In germline, CDR1 is SQVTM, CDR2 ANQGSEA. As DNA, the CDR3 is TGCAGCGTTGTCCGCACTAGGGATGAGCAGTTCTTC. It is translated as CSVVRTRDEQFF.

CDR3 DNA sequence: TGTGCCAGTAGTTTTCGACTAGCGGGCTTCTCCTACGAGCAGTACTTC. Translation: CASSFRLAGFSYEQYF. The V and J genes are TRBV19 and TRBJ2-7; 10 bases fit TRBD2. Trimming took 5 bases from V and 0 from J; bases not matched to a gene: 7. The germline gives CDR1 LNHDA, CDR2 SQIVND (reference sequence). The CDR3 runs to 16 residues.